What follows is one T cell receptor beta chain and its context. The antigen is not known. The templates were synthetic TCR analogs, and they were spiked into each PCR. TCRdb's copy holds only in-frame clones and misses some; the assay was immunoSEQ multiplex PCR. The sample has roughly 29,000 clones, 75% to 90% seen once; the top ten hold just over 2%. This sample was taken from a study of PD-L1 blockade in urothelial cancer. Across the study: Blood was subjected to analysis at 3 weeks (second dose) and 6 weeks following treatment start. T cells numbered a median of about 150,000 in the blood samples. General study results and limits: Pretreatment blood TCR clonality under the median forecast improved survival.

The CDR3 sequence is 15 residues long. Deletions cut 5 bases from V and 6 bases from J, with 17 bases between. Per the germline V gene, CDR1 is SGHTA and CDR2 is FQGNSA. The chain employs TRBV7-2 and TRBJ2-4; perhaps TRBD1 as D (6 bases). The source was PBMCs, collected around atezolizumab (anti-PD-L1) treatment. The source of this sequence is a man between 50 and 59 years old with urothelial cancer. CDR3 sequence reads: CASSAGQTLLNIQYF. CDR3 DNA: TGTGCCAGCAGCGCAGGACAGACCCTATTAAACATTCAGTACTTC.